These 27 T cell receptor beta chains share one sample of origin, sequenced in a study of cytomegalovirus exposure and HLA in healthy donors. The PCR employed 60 Vbeta primers together with 13 Jbeta primers. TCRdb's copy holds only in-frame clones and misses some; the assay was immunoSEQ multiplex PCR. The data contain over 55,000 clones, approximately 63% of them seen just once; the ten biggest clones take up more than 9.5%. Sequencing was done on a sample of PBMCs. The receptors here all came from a woman in her fifties or sixties in good health and CMV-seropositive.

The rearrangement joins TRBV5-4 to TRBJ1-6; no clear D gene. CDR1 SGHNT and CDR2 YYREEE come from the germline V gene (reference sequence). Trimming stripped 5 bases from V and 0 bases from J, with 9 bases between. The CDR3 is 15 amino acids. The CDR3 nucleotides are TGTGCCAGCAGAACGGAGGACTCCTATAATTCACCCCTCCACTTT. This codes for CASRTEDSYNSPLHF.

The gene calls are TRBV9 and TRBJ2-2; 7 bases fit TRBD2. From germline, CDR1 is SGDLS and CDR2 YYNGEE. CDR3 size: 16 residues. The trim removed 0 bases at V and 4 bases at J, leaving 6 bases unmatched. The CDR3 DNA follows: TGTGCCAGCAGCGTAGGTGCCGGGGGGATCACCGGGGAGCTGTTTTTT. Translating gives CASSVGAGGITGELFF. Complete variable domain (other parts from reference TRBV9 and TRBJ2-2): DSGVTQTPKHLITATGQRVTLRCSPRSGDLSVYWYQQSLDQGLQFLIQYYNGEERAKGNILERFSAQQFPDLHSELNLSSLELGDSALYFCASSVGAGGITGELFFGEGSRLTVL.

This clone occurred once. The CDR3 DNA reads as TGTGCCAGCACCGCCGGTGGAGCGGGAGGGCCTGGCGAGCAGTACTTC. This sequence encodes CASTAGGAGGPGEQYF. The chain joins TRBV9 to TRBJ2-7; 10 nucleotides agree with TRBD2. This CDR3 spans 16 amino acids. Germline CDR1 and CDR2: SGDLS and YYNGEE. The ends lost 6 bases at V and 6 bases at J; junction bases unmatched: 15.

The rearrangement joins TRBV28 to TRBJ1-1, with D possibly being TRBD1 (5 bases). Germline CDR1 is MDHEN and CDR2 is SYDVKM. The length of the CDR3 is 16 residues. Trimming shortened V by 5 bases and J by 4 bases, and 20 bases separated the two germline ends. DNA for the CDR3: TGTGCCAGCAGTCCCCAGGCAGGGATCGGTGCCACTGAAGCTTTCTTT. Protein product: CASSPQAGIGATEAFF.

This rearrangement joins TRBV2 to TRBJ1-5; D is possibly TRBD1 (5 bases). Between the trimmed V and J ends, which lost 6 bases and 0 bases, there was a span of 6 bases. The CDR3 covers 13 residues. The germline V gene has CDR1 SNHLY and CDR2 FYNNEI. Written as DNA, the CDR3 is TGTGCCAGCAGACAGGATAGCAATCAGCCCCAGCATTTT. This gives the protein CASRQDSNQPQHF. Variable domain in full (rest from reference TRBV2 and TRBJ1-5): EPEVTQTPSHQVTQMGQEVILRCVPISNHLYFYWYRQILGQKVEFLVSFYNNEISEKSEIFDDQFSVERPDGSNFTLKIRSTKLEDSAMYFCASRQDSNQPQHFGDGTRLSIL.

CDR3 bases: TGTGCCAGCAGCTTGTATTCGGGACAGAACAATCAGCCCCAGCATTTT. It specifies CASSLYSGQNNQPQHF. The chain couples TRBV5-6 to TRBJ1-5, with 7 bases identical to TRBD1. J lost 3 bases, V lost 1 base, and 7 bases had no gene match. Looked up from germline, CDR1 is SGHDT and CDR2 is YYEEEE. The CDR3 length is 16 residues.

The CDR3 loop is CASSLPGQGSYEQYF. The CDR3 coding sequence is TGTGCCAGCAGCTTGCCGGGACAGGGATCCTACGAGCAGTACTTC. This sequence joins TRBV5-4 and TRBJ2-7; 9 nucleotides match TRBD1. Trimming removed 1 base from V and 1 base from J; junction bases left unmatched: 3. This CDR3 has 15 amino acids. CDR1 is SGHNT, CDR2 YYREEE, per germline (reference sequence).

Worth noting for this clone: The sample carries other DNA sequences with the same CDR3. The chain is built from TRBV4-1 and TRBJ2-1, with 14 positions matching TRBD2. The CDR3 spans 17 residues. The germline CDR1 and CDR2 sequences are MGHRA and YSYEKL. Unmatched junction bases numbered 4, after V lost 0 bases and J lost 6 bases. CDR3 in amino acids: CASSQEGGLAGGNEQFF. The CDR3, as DNA: TGCGCCAGCAGCCAAGAGGGTGGACTAGCGGGAGGCAATGAGCAGTTCTTC.

The chain employs TRBV9 and TRBJ1-4, with TRBD1 matching 11 bases. Germline lookup yields CDR1 SGDLS and CDR2 YYNGEE. Unmatched junction bases numbered 3, after V lost 3 bases and J lost 2 bases. CDR3 length: 16 residues. The CDR3 DNA reads TGTGCCAGCAGCGAGGGACAGGGGGTCACTAATGAAAAACTGTTTTTT. It codes for CASSEGQGVTNEKLFF.

The chain employs TRBV5-6 and TRBJ1-1; TRBD1 agrees at 7 bases. Trimming at V came to 4 bases and at J to 4 bases, leaving 7 bases not matched to a gene. This CDR3 has 14 residues. The germline gives CDR1 SGHDT, CDR2 YYEEEE. This chain's CDR3 is CASSGGGRGTEAFF. The CDR3 coding sequence is TGTGCCAGCAGCGGAGGGGGCAGAGGCACTGAAGCTTTCTTT.

This clone was detected only once. This rearrangement joins TRBV18 to TRBJ1-6, with a weak D call TRBD1 (6 bases). CDR1 is KGHSH, CDR2 LQKENI, per germline. The CDR3 has 17 residues. V was cut by 1 base and J by 7 bases, with 17 bases left in between. This chain's CDR3 is CASSPQTAPGGNSPLHF. CDR3 DNA: TGTGCCAGCTCACCACAGACGGCCCCGGGGGGCAATTCACCCCTCCACTTT.

This chain links TRBV5-1 with TRBJ2-2, with D unclear. The V end was cut by 0 bases, the J end by 5 bases, with 8 bases between. The CDR3 length is 14 residues. Germline-derived CDR1 and CDR2 are SGHRS and YFSETQ. Here the CDR3 reads CASSLASGTGELFF. The CDR3 nucleotides are TGCGCCAGCAGCTTGGCCTCGGGTACCGGGGAGCTGTTTTTT.

This clone was seen a handful of times. The chain has TRBV19 and TRBJ1-3; D possibly corresponds to TRBD1 (6 bases). Trimming left V 6 bases short and J 4 bases short, with 25 bases between. The CDR3 consists of 18 residues. CDR1 is LNHDA and CDR2 is SQIVND in the germline V gene (reference sequence). CDR3 sequence: CASSPFPFTGFTGNTIYF. The CDR3 coding sequence is TGTGCCAGTAGCCCTTTCCCTTTTACAGGGTTTACCGGAAACACCATATATTTT.

The chain uses TRBV13 and TRBJ2-4, with 12 nucleotides matching TRBD2. This CDR3 is built from 18 residues. V shed 5 bases, J shed 8 bases, and the junction held 16 bases outside the gene matches. Germline CDR1 is PRHDT and CDR2 is FYEKMQ (reference sequence). The DNA for the CDR3 is TGTGCCAGCAGCCAGATAGGACTAGCGGGAAACGGCGAAGACATTCAGTACTTC. This codes for CASSQIGLAGNGEDIQYF. Supplemented by reference TRBV13 and TRBJ2-4, the full variable domain reads AAGVIQSPRHLIKEKRETATLKCYPIPRHDTVYWYQQGPGQDPQFLISFYEKMQSDKGSIPDRFSAQQFSDYHSELNMSSLELGDSALYFCASSQIGLAGNGEDIQYFGAGTRLSVL.

The V and J genes are TRBV7-9 and TRBJ2-7, with 8 bases that match TRBD2. Looked up from germline, CDR1 is SEHNR and CDR2 is FQNEAQ (reference sequence). The trim removed 1 base at V and 0 bases at J, leaving 5 bases unmatched. The CDR3 loop spans 16 amino acids. CDR3 DNA: TGTGCCAGCAGCTTAGTGGGCGGGGGGTACTCCTACGAGCAGTACTTC. Its protein is CASSLVGGGYSYEQYF.

This sequence joins TRBV4-3 and TRBJ2-7, with 11 bases identical to TRBD2. The CDR3 has 17 residues. From germline, CDR1 is LGHNA and CDR2 YSLEER. Trimming took 1 base from V and 3 from J; bases not matched to a gene: 8. CDR3 sequence (DNA): TGCGCCAGCAGCCAAGCGTTCGGACTAGCGGGCGTCTACGAGCAGTACTTC. Translating gives CASSQAFGLAGVYEQYF.

The genes are TRBV6-5 and TRBJ1-2, with a weak D call TRBD1 (5 bases). The CDR3 length is 13 residues. The germline gives CDR1 MNHEY, CDR2 SVGAGI. The ends were cut back, 5 bases at V and 8 bases at J, with 15 bases in the middle. In nucleotides, the CDR3 is TGTGCCAGCAGTCCTGGGGGGTCGCGCGGCTACACCTTC. Residues: CASSPGGSRGYTF.

This clone was counted once. The chain links TRBV10-1 to TRBJ2-1, with 7 bases fitting TRBD2. Per germline, CDR1 WNHNN and CDR2 SYGVQD (reference sequence). V gave up 5 bases and J gave up 9 bases; unmatched junction bases: 10. This CDR3 is built from 14 residues. The CDR3 DNA sequence: TGCGCCAGCAGTTCGGGGACTACTTGGAGTGAGCAGTTCTTC. This encodes CASSSGTTWSEQFF.

The CDR3 bases are TGTGCCAGCAGCCTAAGCGGGAGGGCAATAAATGAGCAGTTCTTC. Protein sequence: CASSLSGRAINEQFF. The chain couples TRBV6-6 to TRBJ2-1; TRBD2 matches 10 bases. After removal of 6 bases from V and 7 bases from J, the junction contained 9 bases not matched to a gene. CDR1 is MNHNY, CDR2 SVGAGI, per germline (reference sequence). CDR3 length equals 15 residues.

The CDR3 coding sequence is TGTGCCAGCAGTTTTTTTGGACTAGCGGCCGATAAAAACAATGAGCAGTTCTTC. Translation: CASSFFGLAADKNNEQFF. This chain connects TRBV27 to TRBJ2-1; 10 bases align to TRBD2. V shed 3 bases and J 5 bases; nucleotides not matched to a gene: 13. The CDR3 runs to 18 residues. CDR1 and CDR2 from the germline V gene are MNHEY and SMNVEV (reference sequence).

A few counts support this clone. The chain couples TRBV21-1 to TRBJ2-7; no DNA check was done on the table's D call, TRBD1. TRBV21-1 is given as a pseudogene. The CDR3 runs to 18 residues. The CDR3 DNA follows: TGTGCCAGCAGCAAAAGATATCGGGGACAGGGTGGAATCGGGGAGCAGTACTTC. This sequence encodes CASSKRYRGQGGIGEQYF.

The chain employs TRBV6-1 and TRBJ1-1; 10 nucleotides match TRBD1. The length of the CDR3 is 15 residues. CDR1 is MNHNS and CDR2 is SASEGT in the germline V gene. After removal of 4 bases from V and 6 bases from J, the junction contained 8 bases not matched to a gene. Here the CDR3 reads CASSGDRGRSAEAFF. The CDR3 DNA reads as TGTGCCAGCAGTGGGGACAGGGGACGTTCCGCTGAAGCTTTCTTT.

This clone has only a few counts. This sample includes further DNA sequences coding for the same CDR3. J is TRBJ1-2 and V is TRBV10-3; 8 bases agree with TRBD1. The CDR3 consists of 14 residues. Germline assignment: CDR1 ENHRY and CDR2 SYGVKD. With 0 bases clipped from V and 5 bases from J, the junction kept 2 bases outside the gene matches. The CDR3 protein is CAISESDRGYGYTF. The CDR3 nucleotides read TGTGCCATCAGTGAGTCTGACAGGGGTTATGGCTACACCTTC.

This sequence joins TRBV19 and TRBJ1-5; D is unclear. Germline loops: CDR1 LNHDA, CDR2 SQIVND (reference sequence). CDR3 length equals 15 residues. V was clipped by 2 bases and J by 0 bases, with 8 bases between them. CDR3 amino acids: CASSISPGSNQPQHF. Written as DNA, the CDR3 is TGTGCCAGTAGTATAAGCCCGGGTAGCAATCAGCCCCAGCATTTT.

The chain uses TRBV11-3 and TRBJ2-1; 14 bases match TRBD2. Per germline, CDR1 SGHNT and CDR2 YENEEA. V lost 5 bases to trimming and J lost 8 bases; unmatched junction nucleotides: 17. There are 19 residues in the CDR3. The CDR3 reads CASSVRGLAGARVADEQFF. In DNA form, the CDR3 reads TGTGCCAGCAGCGTACGGGGACTAGCGGGGGCCCGAGTTGCCGATGAGCAGTTCTTC.

The rearrangement joins TRBV7-8 to TRBJ2-7; 7 bases fit TRBD2. V shed 5 bases, J shed 1 base, and the junction held 8 bases outside the gene matches. The CDR3 contains 15 residues. The germline V gene has CDR1 SGHVS and CDR2 FQNEAQ. In DNA form, the CDR3 reads TGTGCCAGCAGCCAGACTAGCCTCACATCCTACGAGCAGTACTTC. It encodes CASSQTSLTSYEQYF.

The chain combines TRBV19 with TRBJ1-5; 8 nucleotides align to TRBD1. The V segment lost 7 bases and the J segment 4 bases; nucleotides outside the gene matches: 6. CDR3 length: 14 residues. Germline V CDR1 and CDR2: LNHDA, SQIVND (reference sequence). CDR3 in amino acids: CASKFGTGNQPQHF. The DNA of the CDR3 is TGTGCCAGTAAGTTCGGGACAGGTAATCAGCCCCAGCATTTT.